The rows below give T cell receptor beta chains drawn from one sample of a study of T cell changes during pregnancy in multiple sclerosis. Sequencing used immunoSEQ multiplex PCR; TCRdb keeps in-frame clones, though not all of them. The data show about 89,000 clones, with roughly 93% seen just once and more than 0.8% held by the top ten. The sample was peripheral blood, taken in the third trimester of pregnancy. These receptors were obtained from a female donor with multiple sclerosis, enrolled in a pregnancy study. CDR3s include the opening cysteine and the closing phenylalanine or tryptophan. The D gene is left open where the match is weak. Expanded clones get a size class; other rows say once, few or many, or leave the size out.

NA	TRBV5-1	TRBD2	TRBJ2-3	TGCGCCAGTAAACGAGGGGCGGGAGCAAAAGATACGCAGTATTTT	CASKRGAGAKDTQYF
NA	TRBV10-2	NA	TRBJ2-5	TGCGCCAGCAGTTCGCCGGGATCAGAGACCCAGTACTTC	CASSSPGSETQYF
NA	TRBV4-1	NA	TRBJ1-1	TGCGCCAGCAGCCAAGACCCGGGACATATCAACACTGAAGCTTTCTTT	CASSQDPGHINTEAFF
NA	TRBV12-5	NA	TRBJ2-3	TGTGCTAGTGGGCCTAGCAGCACAGATACGCAGTATTTT	CASGPSSTDTQYF
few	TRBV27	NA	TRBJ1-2	TGTGCCAGCAGTTTAAGGCGACAGAACTATGGCTACACCTTC	CASSLRRQNYGYTF
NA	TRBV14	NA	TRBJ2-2	TGTGCCAGCAGCCAGAGGCCCAATACCGGGGAGCTGTTTTTT	CASSQRPNTGELFF
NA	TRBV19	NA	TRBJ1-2	TGTGCCAGTAGGGTTGCACAGGGCGACTATGGCTACACCTTC	CASRVAQGDYGYTF
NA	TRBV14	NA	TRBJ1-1	TGTGCCAGCAGCCAGTTTCAGGTGAACACTGAAGCTTTCTTT	CASSQFQVNTEAFF
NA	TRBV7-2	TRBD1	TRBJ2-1	TGTGCCAGCAGCTTAGCGCGACAGGGGGGTCTTAGCTCCTACAATGAGCAGTTCTTC	CASSLARQGGLSSYNEQFF
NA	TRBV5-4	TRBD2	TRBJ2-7	TGTGCCAGCAGCTTACAGCGGGAAGTCTCCTACGAGCAGTACTTC	CASSLQREVSYEQYF